This TCR beta chain was sequenced for a study of beta chain features in type 1 diabetes (dated by TCRdb to the late 2010s). The study in broad terms: Mean age, gender distribution, total cell number and subset yield did not differ between patients and healthy donors. A total of 107,917,701 sorted cells were examined across all samples, and a strong correlation was observed between cell number per subset and RNA yield. Regulatory and stem cell-like memory subsets were obtained from only 8 patients and about eight healthy donors, while naive and central memory subsets were obtained from all 30 or so donors. In the study, recently diagnosed type 1 diabetes patients and matched healthy donors were compared on the TCRB repertoires of their sorted circulating CD4+ T cell subsets. General study outcomes and caveats: Only small numbers of individuals were included in the HLA sub-analyses, which left unresolved whether HLA type had any influence on TCRB rearrangement. Because cDNA rather than genomic DNA was sequenced, highly expressing activated cells could have been over-represented, although no difference in activation and CD3 levels was found between groups. At VDJ recombination sites, patients with type 1 diabetes made fewer insertions and deleted more nucleotides, a pattern implying thymic rearrangement abnormalities. Naive, central memory and regulatory TCRB repertoires appeared more similar among patients than among healthy donors. PCR might favor shorter templates, but patient and control samples were amplified and corrected together, so any skew would affect both groups equally. In all four CD4+ subsets, TCRB CDR3 length was moderately but significantly shorter in type 1 diabetes patients.

A single peripheral blood draw of approximately 100 mL on average was collected from each donor into heparinised tubes. A BD FACSAria II and a panel including CD45RO, CCR7, CD25, CD127, CD95 and CD27 were used to sort naive, central memory, regulatory and stem cell-like memory CD4+ T cells. A purity above 95% was achieved for all sorted populations. PBMCs were isolated immediately by Lymphoprep density gradient centrifugation and stained directly without culture. So that batch effects would be minimized, each experiment stained and sorted samples in pairs, pairing one healthy donor with one patient. All of the isolated RNA was reverse transcribed with the High Capacity cDNA Reverse Transcription Kit, so expressed TCRB transcripts were sequenced. Naive, central memory and regulatory T cell samples underwent deep immunoSEQ sequencing, averaging roughly 3.3 million total reads per sample. After sorted cells were lysed in RLT buffer, RNA was extracted with DNase-treated RNeasy Micro or Mini kits, with the choice depending on cell number. To prevent cross-contamination, every cell subset was processed on its own, while patient and healthy donor samples were processed together. TCRB sequences were amplified from cDNA with the immunoSEQ multiplex PCR, producing 87-bp fragments spanning the CDR3 region. Sequencing of the amplicons was done on the Illumina HiSeq platform. Turning to the authors' computational methods: Synthetic template baselines were used to correct PCR bias computationally, reads within Hamming distance 2 were collapsed together, and singletons that could not be merged were discarded. Reads were aligned against IMGT so that V, D and J genes, CDR3 length and insertions or deletions at six rearrangement sites could be assigned. Within each subset, clonotype counts were normalized to sorted cell number, and only after that were true diversity and Gini coefficients computed with the tcR R package. The overlap coefficient, calculated on TCRB nucleotide sequences, was used to quantify repertoire sharing. As a proxy for the pre-selection repertoire, out-of-frame TCRB sequences from naive cells were analyzed. The table comes from immuneACCESS by way of TCRdb, which keeps in-frame sequences with V and J called. Part of the clones is missing from these tables; in studies checked, under half for an unresolved V gene and the rest for unknown reasons. The DNA was the basis for D and trimming; V, J and clone size are from that table. The sample contains around 300,000 clones, approximately 9.9% of them found a single time. 0.015% of the sample goes to the ten largest clones.

CDR1 is given as MNHEY and CDR2 as SVGAGI, both from the germline V gene. The CDR3 runs 13 residues from the cysteine to the phenylalanine. Just the 39-base CDR3 DNA is kept, in frame starting at base 1. Relative to germline, V is 0 bases shorter and J is 3 bases shorter, with 6 bases between their ends. As for this clone: Its antigen specificity is not known. Within one base of it there is no much larger clone, and no base qualities were kept.

The sample comprised naive CD4+ T cells from blood. The cell subset or site label here, explained by the study, means: true naive CD4+ T cells. The rearrangement combines TRBV6-5 with TRBJ2-7, with the D segment identity uncertain. The TCR sequence derives from a woman aged 25-40 years in good health. The CDR3 protein sequence reads: CASSYSGNYEQYF. In nucleotide form, the sequence is TGTGCCAGCAGTTACTCGGGCAACTACGAGCAGTACTTC.